This TCR beta chain was recorded in a study of identical twins. The study, taken as a whole, reports: Monozygotic twins shared more out-of-frame TCR alpha than recombination models predicted.

There are 15 residues in the CDR3. Per the germline V gene, CDR1 is DFQATT and CDR2 is SNEGSKA (reference sequence). V shed 1 base and J 2 bases; nucleotides not matched to a gene: 1. With template switching, a universal primer site was added, and the cDNA carried unique molecular identifiers. Each CDR3 protein gets one entry after TCRdb re-called the 5' RACE reads with MiXCR. The sample yields more than 400,000 distinct CDR3 sequences, roughly 15% seen once. This clonotype was detected a few times. Antigen: not known. Separately, the same data were catalogued under a study of yellow fever vaccine responses in identical twins.

V usage is TRBV20-1 and J usage is TRBJ2-4, with TRBD1 matching 11 bases. Sequencing used CD4+ T cells sorted from blood. The sequence was collected from a woman in her late teens or twenties in good health. The CDR3 coding sequence is TGCAGTGCTAGAGGGGACAGGGGGTCCAAAAACATTCAGTACTTC. Amino acids: CSARGDRGSKNIQYF.